The clone carrying this TCR beta chain turned up a few times. Its antigen is not known. CDR3 length equals 14 residues. V lost 2 bases and J 1 base, leaving 8 bases between the germline ends. Germline V gene lookup returns CDR1 SGHAT and CDR2 FQDESV (reference sequence). A second PCR, run for roughly 6 to 11 cycles, used a sample-barcoded 5' primer plus a J-beta primer mix. One entry per CDR3 protein results from TCRdb running MiXCR on the 5' RACE reads. The sample contains around 1,000,000 distinct CDR3 sequences, approximately 26% of which appear only once. This specimen comes from a study of blood T cells in healthy people across ages. Overall study results and limits: Researchers deemed the diversity estimates from one million T cells underestimates. Older age went with lower TCR beta diversity per million T cells, in a roughly linear way.

The sample was also reused in another study, on T cells of mothers and their children.

This clonotype was obtained from a girl aged 2 to 9 in good health. Sequenced: blood. The chain employs TRBV11-1 and TRBJ1-1; no definite D call. CDR3 coding DNA: TGTGCCAGCAGCTTAAGGGCGGCGAACACTGAAGCTTTCTTT. This gives the protein CASSLRAANTEAFF. The whole variable domain, filled in from reference TRBV11-1 and TRBJ1-1, reads EAEVAQSPRYKITEKSQAVAFWCDPISGHATLYWYRQILGQGPELLVQFQDESVVDDSQLPKDRFSAERLKGVDSTLKIQPAELGDSAMYLCASSLRAANTEAFFGQGTRLTVV.